The 12 T cell receptor beta chains in this list originate from one sample, sequenced in a study of CD8 T cells in Susac syndrome (dated by TCRdb to about 2019). Library method: the immunoSEQ multiplex PCR assay. RNA was extracted using the RNeasy kit, and about 0.45 to 1 microgram was reverse transcribed with random hexamers. Using fastp at Q25 and MiXCR, TCRdb reprocessed the public reads and kept productive beta chains. Every CDR3 protein is listed once, alongside the most common genes and DNA of its rows. The sample table lists about 200,000 distinct CDR3 sequences, about 96% of them with a count of one. The leading ten clones occupy approximately 0.097% of the sample. Material for sequencing was CD4+ T cells from PBMCs. These receptors all stem from a human donor with multiple sclerosis.

The gene calls are TRBV14 and TRBJ2-3; D ambiguous. Trimming pared 4 bases from V and 4 bases from J, leaving 9 bases between. This CDR3 region has 13 residues. Per germline, CDR1 SGHDN and CDR2 FVKESK. CDR3 sequence: CASSPPSPDTQYF. CDR3 nucleotide sequence: TGTGCCAGCAGCCCCCCATCCCCAGATACGCAGTATTTT.

The rearrangement joins TRBV5-6 to TRBJ2-2; D is perhaps TRBD2 (5 bases). This CDR3 is 16 amino acids long. V lost 2 bases and J lost 0, with 11 bases in between. Germline V gene data show CDR1 as SGHDT and CDR2 as YYEEEE. The DNA for the CDR3 is TGTGCCAGCAGCTTTCGGATAGCGACGAACACCGGGGAGCTGTTTTTT. Translating gives CASSFRIATNTGELFF. The full variable domain, in which reference TRBV5-6 and TRBJ2-2 provide the parts outside the CDR3, is DAGVTQSPTHLIKTRGQQVTLRCSPKSGHDTVSWYQQALGQGPQFIFQYYEEEERQRGNFPDRFSGHQFPNYSSELNVNALLLGDSALYLCASSFRIATNTGELFFGEGSRLTVL.

The chain combines TRBV3-1 with TRBJ2-1, with 13 bases fitting TRBD2. Germline assignment: CDR1 LGHDT and CDR2 YNNKEL (reference sequence). This CDR3 contains 18 residues. With V trimmed by 3 bases and J by 0 bases, 5 bases remained unmatched. In DNA form, the CDR3 reads TGTGCCAGCAGCCACCAGGGACTAGCGGGGAGCTCCTACAATGAGCAGTTCTTC. Its translation is CASSHQGLAGSSYNEQFF.

V gene TRBV11-2 combines with J gene TRBJ2-7; D possibly matches TRBD1 or TRBD2 (5 bases each). The CDR3 spans 16 residues. V lost 2 bases and J lost 2, with 16 bases in between. Germline-derived CDR1 and CDR2 are SGHAT and FQNNGV. CDR3 in amino acids: CASSLRGRDATYEQYF. CDR3 bases: TGTGCCAGCAGCTTAAGAGGCCGGGACGCCACCTACGAGCAGTACTTC. Complete variable domain (other parts from reference TRBV11-2 and TRBJ2-7): EAGVAQSPRYKIIEKRQSVAFWCNPISGHATLYWYQQILGQGPKLLIQFQNNGVVDDSQLPKDRFSAERLKGVDSTLKIQPAKLEDSAVYLCASSLRGRDATYEQYFGPGTRLTVT.

The CDR3 is CALQGADTEAFF. The CDR3, as DNA: TGTGCCTTACAGGGGGCGGACACTGAAGCTTTCTTT. J is TRBJ1-1 and V is TRBV30; 9 bases line up with TRBD1. The trim removed 7 bases at V and 3 bases at J, leaving 3 bases unmatched. The V gene's germline CDR1 is GTSNPN and CDR2 SVGIG (reference sequence). This CDR3 is built from 12 residues.

The chain recombines TRBV27 with TRBJ2-3; a possible D gene is TRBD1 (5 bases). V lost 7 bases and J lost 3, with 11 bases in between. The germline V gene encodes CDR1 MNHEY and CDR2 SMNVEV (reference sequence). This CDR3 is built from 13 residues. In DNA form, the CDR3 reads TGTGCCAGCATCCCCCCAGGGACAGATACGCAGTATTTT. Translation: CASIPPGTDTQYF.

J is TRBJ1-5 and V is TRBV12-3 or TRBV12-4; the match to TRBD1 covers 7 bases. The trim removed 7 bases at V and 5 bases at J, leaving 5 bases unmatched. The CDR3 consists of 13 residues. The CDR3 region is CASTGQTDQPQHF. The DNA for the CDR3 is TGTGCCAGCACGGGACAGACTGATCAGCCCCAGCATTTT.

The chain carries TRBV6-5 and TRBJ2-3, with D maybe TRBD1 (6 bases). V lost 5 bases to trimming and J lost 4 bases, with 10 bases between them. Per the germline V gene, CDR1 is MNHEY and CDR2 is SVGAGI. The CDR3 is 13 amino acids. CDR3 sequence: CASSPQGSDTQYF. CDR3 nucleotides: TGTGCCAGCAGTCCACAGGGTTCAGATACGCAGTATTTT.

The CDR3 reads CSATSALGYTF. The DNA of the CDR3 is TGCAGTGCCACCTCGGCCCTAGGCTACACCTTC. This sequence joins TRBV20-1 and TRBJ1-2; no clear D. This CDR3 has 11 amino acids. Germline V gene lookup returns CDR1 DFQATT and CDR2 SNEGSKA (reference sequence). The V gene lost 6 bases and the J gene lost 8 bases, with 13 bases spanning the gap.

The chain combines TRBV18 with TRBJ2-1; D is uncertain. The CDR3 is 12 amino acids. V lost 4 bases to trimming and J lost 8 bases, with 9 bases between them. Germline V gives CDR1 KGHSH, CDR2 LQKENI. The CDR3: CASSLYTDEQFF. In DNA form, the CDR3 reads TGTGCCAGCTCACTATATACTGATGAGCAGTTCTTC. Drawing the rest from reference TRBV18 and TRBJ2-1, the complete variable domain is NAGVMQNPRHLVRRRGQEARLRCSPMKGHSHVYWYRQLPEEGLKFMVYLQKENIIDESGMPKERFSAEFPKEGPSILRIQQVVRGDSAAYFCASSLYTDEQFFGPGTRLTVL.

The V gene is TRBV7-2, the J gene TRBJ1-1; D not resolved. Trimming left V 4 bases short and J 11 bases short, with 20 bases between. Germline CDR1 is SGHTA and CDR2 is FQGNSA. The CDR3 is 14 amino acids. CDR3 amino acids: CASSSGGFPREAFF. The CDR3 DNA reads TGTGCCAGCAGCTCGGGCGGGTTTCCGCGGGAGGCTTTCTTT.

The chain carries TRBV14 and TRBJ1-2, with 9 positions matching TRBD1. V shed 5 bases, J shed 7 bases, and the junction held 8 bases outside the gene matches. The CDR3 has 14 residues. The germline V gene has CDR1 SGHDN and CDR2 FVKESK. CDR3 in amino acids: CASSYGQGRSGYTF. The CDR3 bases are TGTGCCAGCAGCTATGGACAGGGGAGGAGTGGCTACACCTTC.